This T cell receptor (beta chain) was obtained from a study of siplizumab effects on memory and regulatory T cells. Assay used: immunoSEQ multiplex PCR; TCRdb lists only in-frame clones, some missing. Found here are around 72,000 clones, roughly nine tenths of them singletons; the top ten hold over 25%. Material for sequencing was CD8+ T cells sorted from blood. The sequence derives from a human donor in good health.

The CDR3 here is CASSHTTGYEQYF. In DNA, the CDR3 is TGTGCCAGCAGCCATACGACAGGGTACGAGCAGTACTTC. This chain connects TRBV14 to TRBJ2-7; 7 nucleotides line up with TRBD1. This CDR3 has 13 amino acids. Unmatched junction bases numbered 3, after V lost 3 bases and J lost 4 bases. CDR1 SGHDN and CDR2 FVKESK come from the germline V gene.